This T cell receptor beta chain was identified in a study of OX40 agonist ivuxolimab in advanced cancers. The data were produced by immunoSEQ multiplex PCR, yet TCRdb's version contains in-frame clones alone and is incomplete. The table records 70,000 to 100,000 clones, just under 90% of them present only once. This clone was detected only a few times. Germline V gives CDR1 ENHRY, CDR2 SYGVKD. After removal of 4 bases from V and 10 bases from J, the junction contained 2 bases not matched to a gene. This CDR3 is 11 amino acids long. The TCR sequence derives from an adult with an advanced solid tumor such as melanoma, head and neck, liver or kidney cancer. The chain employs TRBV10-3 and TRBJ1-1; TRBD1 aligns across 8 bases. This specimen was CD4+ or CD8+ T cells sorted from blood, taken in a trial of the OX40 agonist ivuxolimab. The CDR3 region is CAISATGVAFF. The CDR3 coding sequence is TGTGCCATCAGTGCGACAGGGGTAGCTTTCTTT.